Listed below are T cell receptor beta chains from one sample, sequenced in a study of T cell changes during pregnancy in multiple sclerosis. Clones were read by immunoSEQ multiplex PCR, and TCRdb kept only the in-frame ones, dropping some. The sample contains over 90,000 clones, 90% to 95% of which appear only once. The sample was peripheral blood, taken after pregnancy. The receptors here all came from a female donor with multiple sclerosis, enrolled in a pregnancy study. Both conserved end residues are part of each CDR3. A D gene is named only where the DNA matches it firmly. Clone size is stated in some rows and not others, as once, few, many or a class when expanded.

d_gene	abundance	j_gene	v_gene	CDR3nt	CDR3aa
TRBD2	-	TRBJ2-3	TRBV5-5	TGTGCCAGCAGCCCCAGACTAGCGGGGGAAGATACGCAGTATTTT	CASSPRLAGEDTQYF
TRBD2	-	TRBJ2-3	TRBV29-1	TGCAGCGTCATAACTAGCGGTCCTAGCACAGATACGCAGTATTTT	CSVITSGPSTDTQYF
-	-	TRBJ1-5	TRBV19	TGTGCCAGTAGGCCGGGGGGAATGGGCAATCAGCCCCAGCATTTT	CASRPGGMGNQPQHF
-	-	TRBJ2-1	TRBV6-5	TGTGCCAGCAGCAGTTTCGCGGGGCATGAGCAGTTCTTC	CASSSFAGHEQFF
-	-	TRBJ2-3	TRBV7-9	TGTGCCAGCAAATCAGACACAGATACGCAGTATTTT	CASKSDTDTQYF
TRBD1	-	TRBJ1-4	TRBV25-1	TGTGCCAGCAGTCTACGACAGGGCCGCAATGAAAAACTGTTTTTT	CASSLRQGRNEKLFF
-	-	TRBJ1-1	TRBV5-1	TGCGCCAGCAGCTTGGTCGGTGAGCTGAACACTGAAGCTTTCTTT	CASSLVGELNTEAFF
TRBD1	once	TRBJ2-7	TRBV9	TGTGCCAGCAGCGTGGGACAGGGGGGCGAGCAGTACTTC	CASSVGQGGEQYF
-	-	TRBJ1-1	TRBV5-1	TGCGCCAGCAGCTTGGACGTGGGGCAGGGCCCTACTGAAGCTTTCTTT	CASSLDVGQGPTEAFF
TRBD1	-	TRBJ2-2	TRBV6-4	TGTGCCAGCAGTGATCTTTTCGGGACAGCGAACACCGGGGAGCTGTTTTTT	CASSDLFGTANTGELFF
-	-	TRBJ1-2	TRBV28	TGTGCCAGCAGTGCTCTAGCGGATTATGGCTACACCTTC	CASSALADYGYTF
TRBD2	-	TRBJ2-1	TRBV5-1	TGCGCCAGCAGCCCGGGAGGTAGCGGGACGAGCTCCTACAATGAGCAGTTCTTC	CASSPGGSGTSSYNEQFF
-	-	TRBJ2-7	TRBV2	TGTGCCAGCAGCGACAGCTACGAGCAGTACTTC	CASSDSYEQYF
-	once	TRBJ2-5	TRBV11-3	TGTGCCAGCAGATTAGCGGATTCGGGGGTGACCCAGTACTTC	CASRLADSGVTQYF
TRBD1	-	TRBJ2-1	TRBV7-9	TGTGCCAGCAGCTTGGGACAGTTCAATGAGCAGTTCTTC	CASSLGQFNEQFF
-	-	TRBJ2-1	TRBV7-2	TGTGCCAGCAGCTCACTAGCCGGAGCAAGGGATGAGCAGTTCTTC	CASSSLAGARDEQFF
-	-	TRBJ1-1	TRBV6-5	TGTGCCAGCAGTTACGAACTCGACAGAATGAACACTGAAGCTTTCTTT	CASSYELDRMNTEAFF
-	-	TRBJ2-2	TRBV28	TGTGCCAGCAGTTTAGGTCTAGTCCATCCGAACACCGGGGAGCTGTTTTTT	CASSLGLVHPNTGELFF
TRBD1	-	TRBJ1-2	TRBV2	TGTGCCAGCAGTCTTAGGACAGGAGATGGCTACACCTTC	CASSLRTGDGYTF
TRBD2	-	TRBJ2-1	TRBV9	TGTGCCAGCAGCGTGGGACTAGCAAATGAGCAGTTCTTC	CASSVGLANEQFF
-	-	TRBJ2-5	TRBV28	TGTGCCAGCAGTGGGCAATTGTATGGGGCGGGGGAGACCCAGTACTTC	CASSGQLYGAGETQYF
-	-	TRBJ2-3	TRBV5-1	TGCGCCAGCAGCTTACAACGCCAGGGGGATACGCAGTATTTT	CASSLQRQGDTQYF
TRBD1	-	TRBJ2-1	TRBV18	TGTGCCAGCTCACCACTACAGGGGGGCAATGAGCAGTTCTTC	CASSPLQGGNEQFF